This TCR beta chain was documented in a study of T cell responses to AZD1222 COVID-19 vaccine. The germline CDR1 and CDR2 sequences are SQVTM and ANQGSEA. This CDR3 is built from 13 residues. Trimming at V came to 7 bases and at J to 4 bases, leaving 8 bases not matched to a gene. Study observations and caveats: An increase in Spike-specific TCR breadth and depth was observed after two AZD1222 doses.

As to this clone: Its antigen is unidentified.

Clones were read by immunoSEQ multiplex PCR, and TCRdb kept only the in-frame ones, dropping some. The sample lists approximately 100,000 clones, roughly 90% occurring once. This TCR came from an adult in good health. V and J are TRBV29-1 and TRBJ1-2, with 8 bases lining up with TRBD1. Sequenced material: peripheral blood, taken on day 0 of AZD1222 vaccination. The CDR3 here is CSGTDRVGYGYTF. The CDR3 bases are TGCAGCGGGACGGACAGGGTGGGCTATGGCTACACCTTC.